Listed below are T cell receptor beta chains from one sample, sequenced in a study of T cells after yellow fever vaccination. One entry per CDR3 protein results from TCRdb running MiXCR on the 5' RACE reads. The sample lists some 500,000 distinct CDR3 sequences, approximately 13% occurring once. The source was PBMCs, collected on the day of the yellow fever booster vaccination. The receptors were gathered from a man in his thirties or forties who received the YFV17D yellow fever vaccine. The CDR3 runs from the conserved cysteine through the conserved F or W. Fields, in order: V gene, J gene, D gene, clone size, CDR3 protein, CDR3 DNA. The D gene is left open where the match is weak. Clone size is given for some rows only: seen once, a few or many times, or a class if the clone is expanded.

TRBV7-2	TRBJ2-7	NA	NA	CASRRGLYEQYF	TGTGCCAGCAGAAGGGGTTTATACGAGCAGTACTTC
TRBV5-6	TRBJ2-1	TRBD2	few	CASSATSEQFF	TGTGCCAGCAGCGCGACTAGCGAGCAGTTCTTC
TRBV6-5	TRBJ2-2	NA	few	CASIGNTGELFF	TGTGCCAGCATAGGGAACACCGGGGAGCTGTTTTTT
TRBV25-1	TRBJ2-7	NA	NA	CASSEFRTYEQYF	TGTGCCAGCAGTGAATTTCGAACCTACGAGCAGTACTTC
TRBV12-3/TRBV12-4	TRBJ1-2	NA	NA	CASSLGSIYTF	TGTGCCAGCAGTTTGGGCAGTATCTACACCTTC
TRBV15	TRBJ1-4	NA	NA	CATSRPLGTTRQDEKLFF	TGTGCCACCAGCAGACCCCTCGGGACGACGCGACAGGATGAAAAACTGTTTTTT
TRBV2	TRBJ2-7	NA	NA	CASSEEGRASYEQYF	TGTGCCAGCAGTGAGGAGGGCAGGGCCTCCTACGAGCAGTACTTC
TRBV20-1	TRBJ2-1	NA	NA	CSARSAGKVNNEQFF	TGCAGTGCTAGATCGGCGGGAAAGGTGAACAATGAGCAGTTCTTC
TRBV5-1	TRBJ2-5	NA	NA	CASSTWDSMIGETQYF	TGCGCCAGCAGCACCTGGGACTCAATGATTGGAGAGACCCAGTACTTC
TRBV29-1	TRBJ2-1	NA	few	CSVEDRRNEQFF	TGCAGCGTTGAAGATCGGCGGAATGAGCAGTTCTTC
TRBV5-6	TRBJ2-5	TRBD1	NA	CASSPRTGTETQYF	TGTGCCAGCAGCCCACGGACAGGGACGGAGACCCAGTACTTC
TRBV7-2	TRBJ2-1	NA	NA	CASSLGSNNEQFF	TGTGCCAGCAGCCTCGGGAGCAACAATGAGCAGTTCTTC
TRBV9	TRBJ1-2	TRBD1	few	CASSERTGGYTF	TGTGCCAGCAGCGAGCGGACAGGTGGCTACACCTTC
TRBV28	TRBJ2-7	NA	few	CASSALRAGAGEQYF	TGTGCCAGCAGTGCGCTCCGGGCGGGGGCGGGCGAGCAGTACTTC
TRBV5-1	TRBJ2-1	NA	few	CASSLNAIYNEQFF	TGCGCCAGCAGCTTGAATGCCATATACAATGAGCAGTTCTTC
TRBV7-2	TRBJ2-7	TRBD1	NA	CASSLRGQPPYEQYF	TGTGCCAGCAGCTTAAGGGGACAGCCACCCTACGAGCAGTACTTC
TRBV20-1	TRBJ2-1	TRBD1	NA	CSASGGQGVDEQFF	TGCAGTGCTAGCGGGGGACAGGGGGTCGATGAGCAGTTCTTC
TRBV4-3	TRBJ2-1	NA	NA	CASSQDSGTAYNEQFF	TGCGCCAGCAGCCAAGATTCCGGGACGGCCTACAATGAGCAGTTCTTC
TRBV2	TRBJ1-5	TRBD1	many	CASSLDREYNQPQHF	TGTGCCAGCAGTCTGGACAGGGAATACAATCAGCCCCAGCATTTT
TRBV7-7	TRBJ2-5	TRBD2	NA	CASSLRREGLGETQYF	TGTGCCAGCAGCTTACGGCGGGAGGGCCTAGGAGAGACCCAGTACTTC
TRBV20-1	TRBJ2-3	NA	NA	CSAREGASQDTQYF	TGCAGTGCTCGTGAGGGAGCGAGTCAGGATACGCAGTATTTT
TRBV18	TRBJ1-5	NA	few	CASSHTTVMGNQPQHF	TGTGCCAGCTCACACACTACAGTGATGGGCAATCAGCCCCAGCATTTT
TRBV20-1	TRBJ2-1	NA	few	CSASLGSYNEQFF	TGCAGTGCCTCACTAGGGTCCTACAATGAGCAGTTCTTC
TRBV18	TRBJ1-3	NA	NA	CASSPPIRAAGNTIYF	TGTGCCAGCTCACCACCGATCCGGGCGGCCGGAAACACCATATATTTT
TRBV4-3	TRBJ2-1	NA	few	CASSQEWDYNEQFF	TGCGCCAGCAGCCAAGAATGGGACTACAATGAGCAGTTCTTC
TRBV7-2	TRBJ2-1	TRBD2	few	CASSLARGTYNEQFF	TGTGCCAGCAGCTTAGCGCGGGGGACGTACAATGAGCAGTTCTTC